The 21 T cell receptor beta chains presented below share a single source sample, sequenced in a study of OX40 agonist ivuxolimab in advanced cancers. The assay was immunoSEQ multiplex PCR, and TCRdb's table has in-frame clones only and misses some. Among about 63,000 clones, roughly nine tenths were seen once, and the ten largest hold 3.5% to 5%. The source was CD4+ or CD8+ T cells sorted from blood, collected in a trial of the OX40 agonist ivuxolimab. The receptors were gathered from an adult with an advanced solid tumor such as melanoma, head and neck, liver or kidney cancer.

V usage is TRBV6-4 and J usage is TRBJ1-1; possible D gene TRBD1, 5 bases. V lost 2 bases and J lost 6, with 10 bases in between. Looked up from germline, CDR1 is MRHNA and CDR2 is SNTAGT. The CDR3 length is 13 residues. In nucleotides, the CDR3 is TGTGCCAGCAGTGACGATGGGGGGTCTGAAGCTTTCTTT. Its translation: CASSDDGGSEAFF.

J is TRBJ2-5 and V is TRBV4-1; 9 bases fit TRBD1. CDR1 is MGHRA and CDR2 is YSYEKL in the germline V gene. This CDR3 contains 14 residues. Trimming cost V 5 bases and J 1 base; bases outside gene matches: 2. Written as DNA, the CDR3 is TGCGCCAGCAGCGTGACAGGGGGCCAAGAGACCCAGTACTTC. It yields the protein CASSVTGGQETQYF.

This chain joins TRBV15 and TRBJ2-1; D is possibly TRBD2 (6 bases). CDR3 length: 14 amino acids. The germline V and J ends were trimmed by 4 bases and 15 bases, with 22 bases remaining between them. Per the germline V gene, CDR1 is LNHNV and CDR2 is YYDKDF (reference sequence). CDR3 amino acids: CATSTPARRGLAFF. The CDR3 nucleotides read TGTGCCACCAGCACTCCGGCAAGGAGGGGTCTGGCGTTCTTC.

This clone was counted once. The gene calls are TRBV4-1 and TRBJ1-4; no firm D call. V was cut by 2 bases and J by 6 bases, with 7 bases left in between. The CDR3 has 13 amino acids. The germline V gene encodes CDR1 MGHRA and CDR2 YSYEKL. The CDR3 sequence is CASSQLLDEKLFF. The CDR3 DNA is TGCGCCAGCAGCCAACTTCTGGATGAAAAACTGTTTTTT.

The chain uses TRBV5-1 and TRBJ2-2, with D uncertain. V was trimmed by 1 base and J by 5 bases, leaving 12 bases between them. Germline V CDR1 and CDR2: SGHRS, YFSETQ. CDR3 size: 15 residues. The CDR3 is CASSLYAVSTGELFF. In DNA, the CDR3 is TGCGCCAGCAGCTTGTATGCAGTTAGTACCGGGGAGCTGTTTTTT. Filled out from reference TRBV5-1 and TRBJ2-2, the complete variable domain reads KAGVTQTPRYLIKTRGQQVTLSCSPISGHRSVSWYQQTPGQGLQFLFEYFSETQRNKGNFPGRFSGRQFSNSRSEMNVSTLELGDSALYLCASSLYAVSTGELFFGEGSRLTVL.

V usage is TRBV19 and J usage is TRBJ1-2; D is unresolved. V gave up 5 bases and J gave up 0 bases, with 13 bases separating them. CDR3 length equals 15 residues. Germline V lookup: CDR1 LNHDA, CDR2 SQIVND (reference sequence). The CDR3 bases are TGTGCCAGTAGTCAAATTCTAAGGGCTAACTATGGCTACACCTTC. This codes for CASSQILRANYGYTF.

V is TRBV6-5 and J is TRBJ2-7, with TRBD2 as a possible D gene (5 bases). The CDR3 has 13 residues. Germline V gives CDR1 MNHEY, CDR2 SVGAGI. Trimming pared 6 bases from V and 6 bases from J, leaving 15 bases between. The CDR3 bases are TGTGCCAGCAGCCCCGGACTTACCCGCGAGCAGTACGTC. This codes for CASSPGLTREQYV.

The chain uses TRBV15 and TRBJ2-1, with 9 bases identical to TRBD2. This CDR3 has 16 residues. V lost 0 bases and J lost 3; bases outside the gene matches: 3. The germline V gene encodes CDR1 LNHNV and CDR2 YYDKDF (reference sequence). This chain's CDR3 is CATSRELAGYYNEQFF. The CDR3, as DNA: TGTGCCACCAGCAGAGAGCTAGCGGGGTACTACAATGAGCAGTTCTTC.

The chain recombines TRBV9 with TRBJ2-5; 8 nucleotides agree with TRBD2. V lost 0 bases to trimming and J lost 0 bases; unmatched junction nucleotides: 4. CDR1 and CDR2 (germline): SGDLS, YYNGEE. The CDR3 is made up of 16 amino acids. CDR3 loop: CASSVVAGGYQETQYF. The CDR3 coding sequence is TGTGCCAGCAGCGTAGTGGCGGGGGGCTACCAAGAGACCCAGTACTTC. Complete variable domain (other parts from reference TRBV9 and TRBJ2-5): DSGVTQTPKHLITATGQRVTLRCSPRSGDLSVYWYQQSLDQGLQFLIQYYNGEERAKGNILERFSAQQFPDLHSELNLSSLELGDSALYFCASSVVAGGYQETQYFGPGTRLLVL.

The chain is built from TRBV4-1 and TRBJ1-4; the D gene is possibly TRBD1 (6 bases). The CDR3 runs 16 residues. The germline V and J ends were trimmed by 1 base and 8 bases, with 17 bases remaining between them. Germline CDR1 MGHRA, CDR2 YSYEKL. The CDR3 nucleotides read TGCGCCAGCAGCCAAGGCCTTTACAGGGTGGACGAAAAACTGTTTTTT. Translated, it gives CASSQGLYRVDEKLFF.

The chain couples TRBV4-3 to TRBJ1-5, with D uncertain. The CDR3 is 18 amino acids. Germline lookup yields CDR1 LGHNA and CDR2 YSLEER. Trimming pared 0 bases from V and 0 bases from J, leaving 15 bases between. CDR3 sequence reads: CASSQETAGEYSNQPQHF. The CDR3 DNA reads TGCGCCAGCAGCCAAGAGACGGCAGGAGAATATAGCAATCAGCCCCAGCATTTT.

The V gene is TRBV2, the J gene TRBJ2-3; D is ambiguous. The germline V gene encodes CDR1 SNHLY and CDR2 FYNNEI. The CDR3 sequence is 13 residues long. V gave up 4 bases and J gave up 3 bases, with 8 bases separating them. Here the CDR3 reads CASSGWGTDTQYF. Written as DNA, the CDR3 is TGTGCCAGCAGTGGGTGGGGTACAGATACGCAGTATTTT.

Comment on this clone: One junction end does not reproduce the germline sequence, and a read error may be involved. The chain's CDR3 is CASSVEGGGAYNEQFF. CDR3 in DNA: TGTGCCAGCAGCGTAGAGGGCGGGGGGGCCTATAATGAGCAGTTCTTC. The chain uses TRBV9 and TRBJ2-1; 9 bases agree with TRBD2. Germline V lookup: CDR1 SGDLS, CDR2 YYNGEE. This CDR3 contains 16 residues.

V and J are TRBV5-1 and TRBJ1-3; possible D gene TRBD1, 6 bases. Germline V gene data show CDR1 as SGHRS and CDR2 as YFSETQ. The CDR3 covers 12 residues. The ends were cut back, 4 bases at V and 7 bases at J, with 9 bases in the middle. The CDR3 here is CASSGDTNTIYF. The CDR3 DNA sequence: TGCGCCAGCAGCGGGGACACCAACACCATATATTTT.

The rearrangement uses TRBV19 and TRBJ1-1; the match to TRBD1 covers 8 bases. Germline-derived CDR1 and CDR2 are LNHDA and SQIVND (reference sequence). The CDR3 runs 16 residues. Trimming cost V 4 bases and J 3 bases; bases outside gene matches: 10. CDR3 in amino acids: CASSKKDRELDTEAFF. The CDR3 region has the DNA TGTGCCAGTAGTAAAAAGGACAGGGAGCTCGACACTGAAGCTTTCTTT.

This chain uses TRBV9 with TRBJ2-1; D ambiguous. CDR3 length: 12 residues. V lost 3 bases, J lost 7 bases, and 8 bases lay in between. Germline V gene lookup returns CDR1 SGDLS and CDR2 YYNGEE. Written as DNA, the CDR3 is TGTGCCAGCAGCGAACCCGGAAATGAGCAGTTCTTC. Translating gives CASSEPGNEQFF.

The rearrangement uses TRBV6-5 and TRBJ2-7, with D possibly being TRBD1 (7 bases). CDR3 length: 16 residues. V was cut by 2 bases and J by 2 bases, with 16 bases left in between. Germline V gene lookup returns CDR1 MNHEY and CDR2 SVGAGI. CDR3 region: CASSYTRDSLAYEQYV. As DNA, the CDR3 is TGTGCCAGCAGTTACACGCGGGACAGTTTGGCCTACGAGCAGTACGTC.

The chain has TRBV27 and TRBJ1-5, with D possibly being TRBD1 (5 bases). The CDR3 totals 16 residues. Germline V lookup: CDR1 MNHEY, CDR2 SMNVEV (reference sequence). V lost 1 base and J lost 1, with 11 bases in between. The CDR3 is CASSLLGERSNQPQHF. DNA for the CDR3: TGTGCCAGCAGTTTATTGGGGGAGAGGAGCAATCAGCCCCAGCATTTT.

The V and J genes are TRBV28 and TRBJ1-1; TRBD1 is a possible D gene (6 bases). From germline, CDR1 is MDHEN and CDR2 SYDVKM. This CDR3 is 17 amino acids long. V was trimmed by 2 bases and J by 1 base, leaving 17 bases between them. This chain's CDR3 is CASSLIKQGFANTEAFF. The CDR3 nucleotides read TGTGCCAGCAGTTTAATCAAGCAGGGGTTCGCGAACACTGAAGCTTTCTTT.

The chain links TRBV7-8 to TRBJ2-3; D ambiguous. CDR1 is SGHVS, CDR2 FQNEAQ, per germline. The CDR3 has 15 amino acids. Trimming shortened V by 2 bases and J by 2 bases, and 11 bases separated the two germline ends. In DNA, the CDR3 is TGTGCCAGCAGCTTAATGGGATTTATCACAGATACGCAGTATTTT. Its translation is CASSLMGFITDTQYF.

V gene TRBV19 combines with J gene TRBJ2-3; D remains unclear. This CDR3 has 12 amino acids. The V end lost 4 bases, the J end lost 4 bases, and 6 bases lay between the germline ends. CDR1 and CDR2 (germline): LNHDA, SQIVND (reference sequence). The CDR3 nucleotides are TGTGCCAGTAGTAATCACGCAGATACGCAGTATTTT. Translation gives CASSNHADTQYF.